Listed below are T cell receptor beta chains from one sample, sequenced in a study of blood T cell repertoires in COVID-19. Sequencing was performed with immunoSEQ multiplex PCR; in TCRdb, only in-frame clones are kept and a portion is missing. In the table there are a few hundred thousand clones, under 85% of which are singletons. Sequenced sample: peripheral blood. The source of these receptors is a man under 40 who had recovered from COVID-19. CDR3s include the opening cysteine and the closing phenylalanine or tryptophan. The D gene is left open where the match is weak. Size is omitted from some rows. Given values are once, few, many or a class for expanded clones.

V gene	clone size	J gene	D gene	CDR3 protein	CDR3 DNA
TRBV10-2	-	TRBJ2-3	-	CASNEGDYTDTQYF	TGCGCCAGCAATGAGGGAGACTACACAGATACGCAGTATTTT
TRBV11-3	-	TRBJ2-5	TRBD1	CASSLGTGETQYF	TGTGCCAGCAGCTTAGGGACAGGAGAGACCCAGTACTTC
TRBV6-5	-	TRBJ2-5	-	CASSYSAQPQETQYF	TGTGCCAGCAGTTACTCGGCACAGCCTCAAGAGACCCAGTACTTC
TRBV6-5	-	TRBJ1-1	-	CASSHRVDTEAFF	TGTGCCAGCAGTCACAGGGTGGACACTGAAGCTTTCTTT
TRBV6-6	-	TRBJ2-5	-	CASSFQETQYF	TGTGCCAGCAGCTTCCAAGAGACCCAGTACTTC
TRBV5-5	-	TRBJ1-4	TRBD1	CASSLGGTDINEKLFF	TGTGCCAGCAGCTTGGGTGGGACAGACATTAATGAAAAACTGTTTTTT
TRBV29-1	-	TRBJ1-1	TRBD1	CSVSVAGQGVFF	TGCAGCGTTTCTGTGGCAGGACAGGGGGTTTTCTTT
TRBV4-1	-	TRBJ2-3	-	CASSHQTDTQYF	TGCGCCAGCAGCCACCAGACAGATACGCAGTATTTT
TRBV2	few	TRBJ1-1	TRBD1	CASRTGGTEAFF	TGTGCCAGCAGGACAGGGGGCACTGAAGCTTTCTTT
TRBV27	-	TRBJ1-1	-	CASSLTGRSNTEAFF	TGTGCCAGCAGTCTGACAGGTCGTTCGAACACTGAAGCTTTCTTT
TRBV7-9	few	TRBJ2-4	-	CASRPLGGAKNIQYF	TGTGCCAGCAGGCCTCTCGGGGGTGCCAAAAACATTCAGTACTTC
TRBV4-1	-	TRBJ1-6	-	CASSQVQGLYNSPLHF	TGCGCCAGCAGCCAAGTACAGGGTCTCTATAATTCACCCCTCCACTTT